This TCR beta chain came from a study of long-term antiretroviral therapy in people with HIV. Survey-level resolution applied to immunoSEQ assay v3.0. In sequencing, about 40,000-50,000 T-cell genomes per sample were targeted. The protocol was immunoSEQ multiplex PCR, while the TCRdb copy is restricted to in-frame clones and leaves out a portion. Of fewer than 30,000 clones listed, approximately 80% were seen once; the top ten hold 9.9%. Treatment locations for all participants with HIV were in the United States. The CDR3 has 15 amino acids. Germline values: CDR1 LGHNA, CDR2 YSLEER. V was trimmed by 0 bases and J by 3 bases, leaving 12 bases between them. Within the sample, this clone is medium-sized (0.01 to 0.1%).

The material was unsorted PBMCs, obtained nearly 2.9 years after starting antiretroviral therapy. This rearrangement joins TRBV4-3 to TRBJ2-7, with no clear D. The receptor was derived from a man aged 30 to 39 with HIV. CDR3 protein: CASSQDKENDYEQYF. In DNA form, the CDR3 reads TGCGCCAGCAGCCAAGATAAAGAAAACGACTACGAGCAGTACTTC.